These T cell receptor beta chains were read from a single sample in a study of blood T cell repertoires in COVID-19. Some clones are missing from TCRdb's copy, which holds only in-frame ones; the method was immunoSEQ multiplex PCR. The sample shows hundreds of thousands of clones, under 95% of them seen only once. Material for sequencing was PBMCs or T cells enriched from blood (not recorded which). Receptor source: a woman aged 18 to 35 who had recovered from COVID-19. The CDR3 runs from the conserved cysteine through the conserved F or W. Fields, in order: D gene, clone size, J gene, V gene, CDR3 DNA, CDR3 protein. D genes are given only for firm matches. A row's size may be missing; if present it is once, few, many or a size class.

.	.	TRBJ1-1	TRBV4-1	TGCGCCAGCAGCCAAGTAGCGGTTTCGGAAGCTTTCTTT	CASSQVAVSEAFF
.	few	TRBJ1-2	TRBV7-9	TGTGCCAGCAGCTCCACCCTGGACATTTATGGCTACACCTTC	CASSSTLDIYGYTF
.	.	TRBJ1-2	TRBV28	TGTGCCAGTGGACAGACTTCTCCTGCTATTTATGGCTACACCTTC	CASGQTSPAIYGYTF
.	.	TRBJ1-1	TRBV5-8	TGTGCCAGCAGCTTGTTTCGGAGGATGAACACTGAAGCTTTCTTT	CASSLFRRMNTEAFF
.	.	TRBJ2-7	TRBV6-6	TGTGCCAGCAGTCCTCCGGTCCAGGGTAATAGTGTCTACGAGCAGTACTTC	CASSPPVQGNSVYEQYF
.	many	TRBJ1-6	TRBV5-1	TGCGCCAGCAGCTTGGAATGGGGGACACACTCACCCCTCCACTTT	CASSLEWGTHSPLHF
.	.	TRBJ1-2	TRBV4-3	TGCGCCAGCAGCCAAGAACTAAGGATTTCGGATGGCTACACCTTC	CASSQELRISDGYTF
.	.	TRBJ2-7	TRBV21-1	TGTGCCAGCAGACCGGGACAGGGTTGTCACGAGCAGTACTTC	CASRPGQGCHEQYF
TRBD2	.	TRBJ2-3	TRBV5-1	TGCGCCAGCGTCGCAGCGGGAACCCTGGGCACAGATACGCAGTATTTT	CASVAAGTLGTDTQYF
.	.	TRBJ2-3	TRBV7-2	TGTGCCAGCAGCTTTTTTACAGGGCCAGATACGCAGTATTTT	CASSFFTGPDTQYF
TRBD1	.	TRBJ2-7	TRBV19	TGTGCCAGCAGGGGGGACAGGACCTACGAGCAGTACTTC	CASRGDRTYEQYF
TRBD1	once	TRBJ2-5	TRBV5-4	TGTGCCAGCAGCCACCGGGACAGTAAAGAGACCCAGTACTTC	CASSHRDSKETQYF
.	once	TRBJ2-5	TRBV7-2	TGTGCCAGCAGCTTTACGTCACAGGAACAAGAGACCCAGTACTTC	CASSFTSQEQETQYF
.	.	TRBJ1-2	TRBV2	TGTGCCAGCAGTGCCCGGTCCTTCCAGGGTGGCTACACCTTC	CASSARSFQGGYTF
TRBD2	.	TRBJ2-1	TRBV19	TGTGCCAGTAGTATCAAGTCTAGCGGGATCGATGAGCAGTTCTTC	CASSIKSSGIDEQFF
TRBD2	.	TRBJ2-5	TRBV9	TGTGCCAGCAGCGGGAGGGGACTAGCGGGGGTTTTGGAGACCCAGTACTTC	CASSGRGLAGVLETQYF
.	.	TRBJ1-4	TRBV2	TGTGCCAGCAGACCGGCGGGGGGGCTTCGAAATGAAAAACTGTTTTTT	CASRPAGGLRNEKLFF
.	.	TRBJ1-3	TRBV19	TGTGCCAGTAGTATAATGGGGGCATTCTCTGGAAACACCATATATTTT	CASSIMGAFSGNTIYF
TRBD1	few	TRBJ1-5	TRBV19	TGTGCCAGTAGGGGACAGATTATCAGCAATCAGCCCCAGCATTTT	CASRGQIISNQPQHF
.	once	TRBJ2-1	TRBV5-1	TGCGCCAGCAGCTTGGGGGGCTTTATCTACAATGAGCAGTTCTTC	CASSLGGFIYNEQFF
TRBD2	.	TRBJ2-3	TRBV9	TGTGCCAGCAGCGTCTTAGCGGGAGTACCCCCAGATACGCAGTATTTT	CASSVLAGVPPDTQYF
.	.	TRBJ1-2	TRBV5-5	TGTGCCAGCAGCTATACAGATATTGCCGGCTACACCTTC	CASSYTDIAGYTF
TRBD1	.	TRBJ1-6	TRBV10-3	TGTGCCATCAGTTCGGACAGGGCGAATTCACCCCTCCACTTT	CAISSDRANSPLHF
TRBD1	few	TRBJ2-7	TRBV5-1	TGCGCCAGCAGCGAGGGGGCGGCGACGCGGGCCAACGAGCAGTACTTC	CASSEGAATRANEQYF
.	.	TRBJ1-3	TRBV10-3	TGTGCCATCACGAGGGAGGCCTCTGGAAACACCATATATTTT	CAITREASGNTIYF
.	.	TRBJ1-2	TRBV19	TGTGCCAGTAGTTCCCTACCCGGGACACGTAAAGTCTATGGCTACACCTTC	CASSSLPGTRKVYGYTF
TRBD2	.	TRBJ2-7	TRBV3-1/TRBV3-2	TGTGCCAGCAGCCAAGAGGGACTAGCCTCGTACGAGCAGTACTTC	CASSQEGLASYEQYF
.	.	TRBJ1-1	TRBV21-1	TGTGCCAGCAGCCAGGTGAACACTGAAGCTTTCTTT	CASSQVNTEAFF
.	.	TRBJ1-2	TRBV6-1	TGTGCCAGCAGTGAAGGAGGGCTTAACCATGGCTACACCTTC	CASSEGGLNHGYTF
TRBD2	.	TRBJ2-3	TRBV5-1	TGCGCCAGCAGCTCTAGCGGGGGGCTCAGCACAGATACGCAGTATTTT	CASSSSGGLSTDTQYF
TRBD1	.	TRBJ2-3	TRBV5-1	TGCGCCAGCAGCTTGGGCGACAGGGTGAGGACAGATACGCAGTATTTT	CASSLGDRVRTDTQYF
TRBD2	.	TRBJ2-7	TRBV2	TGTGCCAGCAGTGAACGCGGGGCGACTAGCGCCTACGAGCAGTACTTC	CASSERGATSAYEQYF
TRBD2	.	TRBJ2-3	TRBV5-5	TGTGCCAGCAGCTTGGGTAGCGGGGGGTACACAGATACGCAGTATTTT	CASSLGSGGYTDTQYF
.	.	TRBJ1-2	TRBV11-3	TGTGCCAGCAGCTTAAGACAGGACTATGGCTACACCTTC	CASSLRQDYGYTF
TRBD1	.	TRBJ2-5	TRBV4-1	TGCGCCAGCAGCCGGACAGGCCCCGAGACCCAGTACTTC	CASSRTGPETQYF
.	.	TRBJ1-6	TRBV9	TGTGCCAGCAGCGTAGAGGGAGCCCATAATTCACCCCTCCACTTT	CASSVEGAHNSPLHF
.	.	TRBJ1-6	TRBV5-1	TGCGCCAGCAGTACGCCAGGCCGAGATTCACCCCTCCACTTT	CASSTPGRDSPLHF
.	.	TRBJ1-2	TRBV24-1	TGTGCCACCAGTGACAGACATAACTATGGCTACACCTTC	CATSDRHNYGYTF
.	few	TRBJ2-1	TRBV6-4	TGTGCCAGCACCCCAGAAGGAGGGAGAGGAAGGGATGAGCAGTTCTTC	CASTPEGGRGRDEQFF
.	.	TRBJ1-1	TRBV11-2	TGTGCCAGCAGCCCTGGCAGGGACACTGAAGCTTTCTTT	CASSPGRDTEAFF
.	.	TRBJ2-7	TRBV2	TGTGCCAGCAATCCTAGAACCTACGAGCAGTACTTC	CASNPRTYEQYF
TRBD2	.	TRBJ2-3	TRBV2	TGTGCCAGCAGTGAAATGGCTAGCGGGGGAGATACGCAGTATTTT	CASSEMASGGDTQYF
TRBD1	.	TRBJ1-1	TRBV7-8	TGTGCCAGCAGCTTTACAGGGGGCTCGAACACTGAAGCTTTCTTT	CASSFTGGSNTEAFF
.	.	TRBJ1-6	TRBV28	TGTGCCAGCAGTTCCCAATGGCCAGGAGGGATCCATAATTCACCCCTCCACTTT	CASSSQWPGGIHNSPLHF
.	.	TRBJ2-3	TRBV12-5	TGTGCTAGTGGTTTCGGAGATACGCAGTATTTT	CASGFGDTQYF
.	.	TRBJ1-3	TRBV7-7	TGTGCTGATTGGGGGCGACATGTTTCTGGAAACACCATATATTTT	CADWGRHVSGNTIYF
TRBD2	.	TRBJ2-3	TRBV5-1	TGCGCCAGCAGCAAAATTTCAGGGGGGACTAGCGGAGATACGCAGTATTTT	CASSKISGGTSGDTQYF
TRBD1	.	TRBJ1-5	TRBV12-3/TRBV12-4	TGTGCCAGCAGTGGACAGGTCAATCAGCCCCAGCATTTT	CASSGQVNQPQHF
.	once	TRBJ1-1	TRBV2	TGTGCCAGCAGGGAAAGGGGCGGGGGAACTGAAGCTTTCTTT	CASRERGGGTEAFF
.	few	TRBJ1-3	TRBV6-5	TGTGCCAGCACCGAAAGGCATTCGCGGGACACCATATATTTT	CASTERHSRDTIYF
TRBD1	.	TRBJ1-6	TRBV10-3	TGTGCCATCAGTCAAGACAGGGCTTCTAATTCACCCCTCCACTTT	CAISQDRASNSPLHF
.	.	TRBJ2-1	TRBV6-5	TGTGCCAGCAGTTACTCGGCCGCATACAATGAGCAGTTCTTC	CASSYSAAYNEQFF
TRBD2	.	TRBJ2-1	TRBV20-1	TGCAGTGCTAGTAGAGAGACTAGCGGGGCCCAGCAGTTCTTC	CSASRETSGAQQFF
.	.	TRBJ2-5	TRBV3-1/TRBV3-2	TGTGCCAGCAGCCCGAACTGGGAGACCCAGTACTTC	CASSPNWETQYF